A single sample is the source of the 28 T cell receptor beta chains below, sequenced in a study of blood T cell repertoires in COVID-19. Repertoires were generated with immunoSEQ multiplex PCR, while TCRdb's copy carries only in-frame clones and drops some. This table holds roughly 26,000 clones, more than 75% found once. Input material: peripheral blood. All receptors derive from a human donor with active COVID-19. The donor label of this sample is uncertain.

V usage is TRBV29-1 and J usage is TRBJ1-2; no clear D. Germline CDR1 reads SQVTM; CDR2 reads ANQGSEA. V lost 1 base and J 2 bases, leaving 8 bases between the germline ends. The CDR3 is 13 residues long. The CDR3 here is CSVEGSENYGYTF. The CDR3, as DNA: TGCAGCGTTGAAGGCAGCGAAAACTATGGCTACACCTTC.

The chain links TRBV18 to TRBJ2-7; maybe TRBD2 (7 bases). V gave up 3 bases and J gave up 8 bases, with 23 bases separating them. Germline V gene sequence: CDR1 KGHSH, CDR2 LQKENI. The CDR3 extends over 16 amino acids. The CDR3 is CASSPSEGGFLVQQYF. The CDR3 DNA reads TGTGCCAGCTCACCCAGTGAGGGGGGGTTCTTAGTCCAGCAGTACTTC.

V usage is TRBV7-9 and J usage is TRBJ2-3; maybe TRBD2 (5 bases). The CDR3 is 17 amino acids. Germline CDR1 reads SEHNR; CDR2 reads FQNEAQ (reference sequence). V lost 1 base, J lost 1 base, and 15 bases lay in between. For the CDR3, the DNA is TGTGCCAGCAGCTTAGTCGGGGTCGGCAGGCGCACAGATACGCAGTATTTT. Protein product: CASSLVGVGRRTDTQYF.

The V and J genes are TRBV18 and TRBJ1-5; the D is unclear. The germline CDR1 and CDR2 sequences are KGHSH and LQKENI. The CDR3 loop spans 15 amino acids. V lost 6 bases, J lost 3 bases, and 15 bases lay in between. The CDR3 protein is CASSVSGDYNQPQHF. In DNA, the CDR3 is TGTGCCAGCTCGGTATCGGGAGATTACAATCAGCCCCAGCATTTT. Full variable domain (rest looked up from reference TRBV18 and TRBJ1-5): NAGVMQNPRHLVRRRGQEARLRCSPMKGHSHVYWYRQLPEEGLKFMVYLQKENIIDESGMPKERFSAEFPKEGPSILRIQQVVRGDSAAYFCASSVSGDYNQPQHFGDGTRLSIL.

The chain recombines TRBV6-5 with TRBJ1-1; D gene uncertain. Looked up from germline, CDR1 is MNHEY and CDR2 is SVGAGI. Trimming took off 11 bases at V and 0 bases at J, with 10 bases between the two ends. This CDR3 is built from 12 residues. In nucleotides, the CDR3 is TGTGCCTACGAGCGAGTGAACACTGAAGCTTTCTTT. This codes for CAYERVNTEAFF.

The rearrangement links TRBV9 to TRBJ2-7; 7 bases match TRBD2. Germline CDR1 SGDLS, CDR2 YYNGEE. This CDR3 region has 17 residues. V shed 4 bases and J 3 bases; nucleotides not matched to a gene: 16. DNA of the CDR3: TGTGCCAGCAGCCCCCGGAGGGAGGGTGCAGTTAACTACGAGCAGTACTTC. It encodes CASSPRREGAVNYEQYF.

The sample holds one count of this clone. V usage is TRBV9 and J usage is TRBJ2-1, with 7 bases aligning to TRBD2. The CDR3 sequence is 15 residues long. Germline CDR1 and CDR2: SGDLS and YYNGEE. V was pared by 1 base and J by 1 base, with 2 bases of the junction left unmatched. This chain's CDR3 is CASSVTSASYNEQFF. The DNA for the CDR3 is TGTGCCAGCAGCGTAACTAGCGCATCCTACAATGAGCAGTTCTTC.

The rearrangement uses TRBV10-3 and TRBJ1-4; D is unclear. The V gene's germline CDR1 is ENHRY and CDR2 SYGVKD. The length of the CDR3 is 16 residues. Trimming took off 0 bases at V and 7 bases at J, with 15 bases between the two ends. CDR3 DNA sequence: TGTGCCATCAGTGAGTCCGGGAGGAAAAGTAGTGAAAAACTGTTTTTT. It codes for CAISESGRKSSEKLFF.

The rearrangement joins TRBV7-2 to TRBJ2-7; D is unresolved. CDR1 and CDR2 from the germline V gene are SGHTA and FQGNSA. The CDR3 contains 12 residues. The V gene lost 4 bases and the J gene lost 2 bases, with 6 bases spanning the gap. In DNA, the CDR3 is TGTGCCAGCAGCTCAACTACCTACGAGCAGTACTTC. It specifies CASSSTTYEQYF.

The chain is built from TRBV11-2 and TRBJ2-3; 9 nucleotides match TRBD1. The CDR3 covers 18 residues. The germline V gene encodes CDR1 SGHAT and CDR2 FQNNGV. The trim removed 1 base at V and 4 bases at J, leaving 12 bases unmatched. The CDR3 DNA sequence: TGTGCCAGCAGCTTAGGTTGGGACAGGGTTATGATTTCAGATACGCAGTATTTT. It translates to CASSLGWDRVMISDTQYF.

The rearrangement uses TRBV6-5 and TRBJ2-4; 9 nucleotides match TRBD2. The CDR3 loop spans 13 amino acids. CDR1 MNHEY and CDR2 SVGAGI come from the germline V gene. V gave up 6 bases and J gave up 8 bases; unmatched junction bases: 5. CDR3 loop: CASRGLAGDIQYF. The DNA of the CDR3 is TGTGCCAGCAGGGGACTAGCAGGGGACATTCAGTACTTC.

The J gene is TRBJ2-7, the V gene TRBV7-2, with 10 bases matching TRBD1. V dropped 5 bases and J dropped 2; count of bases not matched to a gene: 3. The CDR3 sequence is 14 residues long. CDR1 and CDR2 from the germline V gene are SGHTA and FQGNSA. The CDR3 DNA sequence: TGTGCCAGCAGCCGGACAGGGGGAGCCTACGAGCAGTACTTC. This gives the protein CASSRTGGAYEQYF.

This clone was detected only a few times. V and J are TRBV19 and TRBJ2-5; 9 bases fit TRBD2. J lost 4 bases, V lost 8 bases, and 11 bases had no gene match. Germline lookup yields CDR1 LNHDA and CDR2 SQIVND (reference sequence). The CDR3 has 15 amino acids. Here the CDR3 DNA reads TGTGCCAGTCTCCCCTCCGGGACTAGCCTAGAGACCCAGTACTTC. It specifies CASLPSGTSLETQYF.

The chain joins TRBV5-7 to TRBJ2-7; weak D call: TRBD2 (6 bases). TRBV5-7 is reported as an ORF; its role is uncertain. The CDR3 extends over 18 amino acids. Trimming took off 1 base at V and 4 bases at J, with 24 bases between the two ends. CDR3 loop: CASSLNGNRDSSAYEQYF. In DNA form, the CDR3 reads TGTGCCAGCAGCTTGAACGGGAACCGGGACTCCAGTGCGTACGAGCAGTACTTC.

J is TRBJ1-6 and V is TRBV2; 8 bases match TRBD1. Trimming at V came to 6 bases and at J to 8 bases, leaving 9 bases not matched to a gene. Germline CDR1 reads SNHLY; CDR2 reads FYNNEI. CDR3 length: 15 amino acids. The CDR3: CASSQRTGSDSPLHF. The CDR3 nucleotides read TGTGCCAGCAGCCAAAGGACAGGGTCTGATTCACCCCTCCACTTT.

As to this clone: One end of the junction is discordant with germline, which a read error may explain. V gene TRBV6-1 combines with J gene TRBJ1-1; D is perhaps TRBD1 (6 bases). CDR1 MNHNS and CDR2 SASEGT come from the germline V gene. CDR3 length: 12 amino acids. This CDR3 reads CASSEEGGRVLF. Written as DNA, the CDR3 is TGTGCCAGCAGTGAAGAGGGGGGGAGGGTTCTCTTT.

This chain uses TRBV5-1 with TRBJ2-6, with 7 bases fitting TRBD1. Germline trimming cut 4 bases from V and 2 bases from J; bases unmatched to any gene: 9. This CDR3 is built from 17 residues. In germline, CDR1 is SGHRS, CDR2 YFSETQ. In DNA, the CDR3 is TGCGCCAGCAGCGGAGGCAAAGGGGGCACTGGGGCCAACGTCCTGACTTTC. It yields the protein CASSGGKGGTGANVLTF.

The rearrangement links TRBV7-9 to TRBJ2-1, with a tentative D call TRBD1 (5 bases). The germline gives CDR1 SEHNR, CDR2 FQNEAQ (reference sequence). CDR3 length: 15 residues. V lost 0 bases and J lost 5, with 11 bases in between. Here the CDR3 DNA reads TGTGCCAGCAGCTTAGCGAGACAGTTTCACAATGAGCAGTTCTTC. Protein: CASSLARQFHNEQFF.

This rearrangement joins TRBV19 to TRBJ2-1; tentative D call: TRBD2 (5 bases). Trimming left V 5 bases short and J 4 bases short, with 12 bases between. The V gene's germline CDR1 is LNHDA and CDR2 SQIVND (reference sequence). The length of the CDR3 is 14 residues. The CDR3 here is CASSPRAVYNEQFF. The CDR3 nucleotides read TGTGCCAGTAGTCCGAGGGCGGTTTACAATGAGCAGTTCTTC. The variable domain in full, with the rest retrieved from reference TRBV19 and TRBJ2-1, is DGGITQSPKYLFRKEGQNVTLSCEQNLNHDAMYWYRQDPGQGLRLIYYSQIVNDFQKGDIAEGYSVSREKKESFPLTVTSAQKNPTAFYLCASSPRAVYNEQFFGPGTRLTVL.

The chain recombines TRBV19 with TRBJ2-7; TRBD1 aligns across 7 bases. V lost 6 bases, J lost 6 bases, and 14 bases stayed unmatched. CDR1 and CDR2 from the germline V gene are LNHDA and SQIVND (reference sequence). This CDR3 spans 15 amino acids. The CDR3 DNA follows: TGTGCCAGTAGCCATCGACAGGGCGGAATTAGCGAGCAGTACTTC. This codes for CASSHRQGGISEQYF.

The CDR3 nucleotides read TGTGCCAGCAGCTTAGCGTTCGGGGGGAACACTGAAGCTTTCTTT. Translated, it gives CASSLAFGGNTEAFF. J is TRBJ1-1 and V is TRBV7-8, with D tentatively TRBD1 (5 bases). Germline V gene sequence: CDR1 SGHVS, CDR2 FQNEAQ. V lost 0 bases, J lost 1 base, and 9 bases lay in between. The CDR3 totals 15 residues.

CDR3 residues: CASTVMGQKGYEQYF. In nucleotides, the CDR3 is TGCGCCAGCACGGTTATGGGACAGAAGGGTTACGAGCAGTACTTC. V and J are TRBV10-2 and TRBJ2-7; TRBD1 matches at 7 bases. Losses at the gene ends were 7 bases for V and 4 bases for J; bases not matched to a gene: 13. This CDR3 contains 15 residues. Per the germline V gene, CDR1 is WSHSY and CDR2 is SAAADI.

This rearrangement joins TRBV6-5 to TRBJ1-2; D gene ambiguous. Between the trimmed V and J ends, which lost 6 bases and 7 bases, there was a span of 9 bases. The V gene's germline CDR1 is MNHEY and CDR2 SVGAGI. This CDR3 contains 11 residues. The CDR3 sequence is CASRGRGGYTF. The CDR3 bases are TGTGCCAGCAGAGGCCGGGGTGGCTACACCTTC.

The chain has TRBV5-1 and TRBJ2-7; TRBD1 matches 9 bases. CDR3 length: 15 amino acids. J gave up 3 bases and V 4 bases, and 8 bases lay outside the gene matches. CDR1 is SGHRS and CDR2 is YFSETQ in the germline V gene. The CDR3 DNA is TGCGCCAGCAGCAGAGGGACAGGGTTTGTCTACGAGCAGTACTTC. Its translation: CASSRGTGFVYEQYF.

The chain joins TRBV7-9 to TRBJ2-4; TRBD2 matches 11 bases. Germline CDR1 SEHNR, CDR2 FQNEAQ (reference sequence). J lost 2 bases, V lost 6 bases, and 15 bases had no gene match. This CDR3 has 19 amino acids. CDR3 coding DNA: TGTGCCAGCAGTTCGCGGGGGGACGGGACTAGCGGACCCAAAAACATTCAGTACTTC. Amino acid sequence: CASSSRGDGTSGPKNIQYF.

J is TRBJ1-2 and V is TRBV4-1; D is possibly TRBD1 (5 bases). The CDR3 runs to 13 residues. Trimming took 1 base from V and 8 from J, leaving 11 bases between them. Germline V lookup: CDR1 MGHRA, CDR2 YSYEKL. The CDR3 DNA reads as TGCGCCAGCAGCCAAGTGGGGCTCAAGGGCTACACCTTC. This sequence encodes CASSQVGLKGYTF.

The chain combines TRBV10-3 with TRBJ2-3; possibly TRBD2 for D (5 bases). Per the germline V gene, CDR1 is ENHRY and CDR2 is SYGVKD. The CDR3 has 14 amino acids. V was clipped by 5 bases and J by 1 base, with 10 bases between them. CDR3 residues: CAISTPRGTDTQYF. The CDR3 nucleotides read TGTGCCATCAGTACCCCGAGGGGCACAGATACGCAGTATTTT.

The chain carries TRBV5-1 and TRBJ2-1; 7 bases match TRBD2. The CDR3 runs to 14 residues. Germline V gene data show CDR1 as SGHRS and CDR2 as YFSETQ. The ends lost 2 bases at V and 6 bases at J; junction bases unmatched: 5. For the CDR3, the DNA is TGCGCCAGCAGCTTTTCTAGCGGAGGCAATGAGCAGTTCTTC. Protein product: CASSFSSGGNEQFF.